Sequencing of this TCR beta chain was carried out in a study of beta chain features in type 1 diabetes. Study context: Across the samples, roughly 99 million sorted cells were examined in total.

Study outcomes and limitations: Shorter TCRB CDR3s, moderately but significantly so, were found in Type 1 diabetes patients in all four CD4+ subsets. The naive, central memory and Treg TCRB repertoires of patients appeared to be more similar to one another than those of healthy donors.

There are a few counts of this clone. The antigen remains undetermined. CDR3 size: 15 residues. V lost 6 bases, J lost 1 base, and 14 bases lay in between. Germline V lookup: CDR1 SEHNR, CDR2 FQNEAQ (reference sequence). Isolated RNA was reverse transcribed in full, so expressed TCRB transcripts were sequenced. Sequenced by immunoSEQ multiplex PCR; TCRdb stores in-frame clones only, minus some. The sample lists over 700,000 clones; roughly 17% were seen once. The V call is TRBV7-9, the J call TRBJ2-3; D is perhaps TRBD1 (6 bases). The origin of this receptor is a woman aged 18-30 years in good health. The sample was naive CD4+ T cells from blood. The CDR3 spells CASSRQAWGTDTQYF. The CDR3 DNA reads TGTGCCAGCAGTCGACAGGCCTGGGGCACAGATACGCAGTATTTT.